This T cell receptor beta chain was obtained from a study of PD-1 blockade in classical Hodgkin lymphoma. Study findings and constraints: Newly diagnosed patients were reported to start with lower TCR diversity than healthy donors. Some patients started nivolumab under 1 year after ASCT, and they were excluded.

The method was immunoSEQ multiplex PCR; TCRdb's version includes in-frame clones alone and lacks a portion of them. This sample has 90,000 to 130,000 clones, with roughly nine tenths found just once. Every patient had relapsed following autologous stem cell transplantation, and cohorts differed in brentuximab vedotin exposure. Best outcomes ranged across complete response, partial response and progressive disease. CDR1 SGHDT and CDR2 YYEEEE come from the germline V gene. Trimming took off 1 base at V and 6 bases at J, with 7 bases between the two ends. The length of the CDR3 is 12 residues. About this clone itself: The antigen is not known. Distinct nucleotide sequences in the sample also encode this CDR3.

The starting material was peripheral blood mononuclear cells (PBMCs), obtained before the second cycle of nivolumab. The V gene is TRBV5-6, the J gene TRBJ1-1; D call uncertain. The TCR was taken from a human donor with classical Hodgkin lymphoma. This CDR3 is CASSLTGAEAFF. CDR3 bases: TGTGCCAGCAGCTTGACCGGGGCTGAAGCTTTCTTT. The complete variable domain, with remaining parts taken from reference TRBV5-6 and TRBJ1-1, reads DAGVTQSPTHLIKTRGQQVTLRCSPKSGHDTVSWYQQALGQGPQFIFQYYEEEERQRGNFPDRFSGHQFPNYSSELNVNALLLGDSALYLCASSLTGAEAFFGQGTRLTVV.